This entry is about one T cell receptor beta chain. What it recognizes is unknown. This CDR3 contains 15 residues. V dropped 5 bases and J dropped 5 bases, with 19 bases sitting between them. Germline CDR1 is SGHVS and CDR2 is FQNEAQ. Positively selected for CCR7, the CD45RO-negative cells used as naive CD8 cells excluded terminally differentiated effector memory CD45RA+ cells. The record originates from a study of shared clonotypes between healthy human individuals. About the study: The plates for each donor numbered three CD4 naive, three CD4 memory, two CD8 naive and one CD8 memory.

The assay was run at deep level. Sequencing used immunoSEQ multiplex PCR; TCRdb keeps in-frame clones, though not all of them. Among millions of clones listed, roughly 95% were seen once. Study-level points and caveats: Rarefaction revealed incomplete sorted-subset sequencing despite large depth. Only blood samples were collected, and tissue repertoires likely differ.

This receptor was taken from a man aged 18 to 29 in good health. Sequenced input: naive CD8+ T cells sorted from blood. This chain links TRBV7-8 with TRBJ2-7; D possibly corresponds to TRBD1 (6 bases). This CDR3 reads CASSPEDSLGNEQYF. CDR3 DNA: TGTGCCAGCAGCCCTGAGGACAGTCTTGGGAACGAGCAGTACTTC.